One sample yielded the 12 T cell receptor beta chains listed below, sequenced in a study of blood T cell repertoires in COVID-19. The method was immunoSEQ multiplex PCR; TCRdb's version includes in-frame clones alone and lacks a portion of them. The profile shows about 95,000 clones, around 87% of them singletons. Sequencing used peripheral blood. The receptors come from a human donor in a cohort sampled during active COVID-19.

This clone was counted once. V usage is TRBV6-6 and J usage is TRBJ2-7; D perhaps matches TRBD1 (5 bases). CDR1 MNHNY and CDR2 SVGAGI come from the germline V gene (reference sequence). Trimming shortened V by 0 bases and J by 3 bases, and 9 bases separated the two germline ends. The CDR3 length is 14 residues. CDR3 in amino acids: CASSYSIGVYEQYF. CDR3 coding DNA: TGTGCCAGCAGTTACTCGATAGGGGTCTACGAGCAGTACTTC.

The chain joins TRBV19 to TRBJ1-2, with 8 bases aligning to TRBD1. The V gene's germline CDR1 is LNHDA and CDR2 SQIVND (reference sequence). V gave up 5 bases and J gave up 13 bases; unmatched junction bases: 15. The CDR3 contains 14 residues. The CDR3 DNA follows: TGTGCCAGTAGTCAAGGGGAATTGGGACAGGCTCCCACCTTC. Translation: CASSQGELGQAPTF.

V and J are TRBV5-4 and TRBJ2-5, with D possibly TRBD2 on 5 matching bases. Trimming took 0 bases from V and 3 from J, leaving 12 bases between them. Germline values: CDR1 SGHNT, CDR2 YYREEE (reference sequence). The CDR3 has 15 amino acids. The CDR3 DNA sequence: TGTGCCAGCAGCTTGGGCCGAGGGCAGAAAGAGACCCAGTACTTC. Its translation: CASSLGRGQKETQYF.

The genes are TRBV4-2 and TRBJ2-3, with D possibly matching TRBD1 (6 bases). V lost 0 bases and J 2 bases, leaving 6 bases between the germline ends. The germline V gene has CDR1 LGHNA and CDR2 YNFKEQ. The CDR3 length is 14 residues. Written as DNA, the CDR3 is TGTGCCAGCAGCCAAGAGGGGGCCACAGATACGCAGTATTTT. It specifies CASSQEGATDTQYF.

The chain couples TRBV5-5 to TRBJ2-3; the match to TRBD1 covers 8 bases. The J segment lost 6 bases and the V segment lost 4 bases, leaving 7 bases of the junction unmatched. Germline loops: CDR1 SGHKS, CDR2 YYEKEE (reference sequence). CDR3 size: 14 residues. CDR3 region: CASSPGQGSDTQYF. The CDR3 region has the DNA TGTGCCAGCAGCCCCGGACAGGGAAGCGATACGCAGTATTTT. Full variable domain (missing parts from reference TRBV5-5 and TRBJ2-3): DAGVTQSPTHLIKTRGQQVTLRCSPISGHKSVSWYQQVLGQGPQFIFQYYEKEERGRGNFPDRFSARQFPNYSSELNVNALLLGDSALYLCASSPGQGSDTQYFGPGTRLTVL.

The V gene is TRBV7-6, the J gene TRBJ1-2; maybe TRBD1 (5 bases). This CDR3 comprises 15 residues. Germline CDR1 SGHVS, CDR2 FNYEAQ. V lost 5 bases, J lost 4 bases, and 17 bases lay in between. The CDR3 region has the DNA TGTGCCAGCAGCCCCCCTCGGGGGAATAGCTATGGCTACACCTTC. Protein sequence: CASSPPRGNSYGYTF.

V is TRBV5-4 and J is TRBJ1-1; 9 nucleotides line up with TRBD1. The CDR3 spans 15 residues. The germline V gene has CDR1 SGHNT and CDR2 YYREEE (reference sequence). J lost 6 bases, V lost 3 bases, and 9 bases had no gene match. The DNA of the CDR3 is TGTGCCAGCAGCTGGGGGACAGGGTCCGTTCCTGAAGCTTTCTTT. Translating it yields CASSWGTGSVPEAFF.

The chain recombines TRBV18 with TRBJ2-4; tentative D call: TRBD2 (6 bases). V was clipped by 3 bases and J by 8 bases, with 11 bases between them. CDR1 and CDR2 from the germline V gene are KGHSH and LQKENI. The CDR3 covers 13 residues. The CDR3 nucleotides read TGTGCCAGCTCACCCCTCCCGGGGGACATTCAGTACTTC. It encodes CASSPLPGDIQYF.

The V call is TRBV12-3 or TRBV12-4, the J call TRBJ1-2, with D possibly TRBD1 on 5 matching bases. The CDR3 is 12 residues long. Trimming took 7 bases from V and 5 from J, leaving 11 bases between them. The CDR3 sequence: CASTLQGYGYTF. CDR3 DNA: TGTGCCAGCACCCTCCAGGGTTATGGCTACACCTTC.

This chain links TRBV4-3 with TRBJ1-1, with a possible D match to TRBD1 (5 bases). V was clipped by 0 bases and J by 4 bases, with 9 bases between them. CDR1 and CDR2 from the germline V gene are LGHNA and YSLEER. The CDR3 has 14 amino acids. The CDR3 DNA reads as TGCGCCAGCAGCCAAGAGGGGCCTGGCACTGAAGCTTTCTTT. Residues: CASSQEGPGTEAFF.

The chain combines TRBV12-3 or TRBV12-4 with TRBJ1-1, with D possibly being TRBD1 (6 bases). Trimming shortened V by 7 bases and J by 7 bases, and 16 bases separated the two germline ends. CDR3 length: 13 residues. CDR3 region: CASKETGANEAFF. The CDR3 DNA reads as TGTGCCAGCAAGGAGACAGGCGCAAATGAAGCTTTCTTT.

The gene calls are TRBV6-5 and TRBJ2-2; the D gene is possibly TRBD2 (6 bases). The CDR3 is made up of 15 amino acids. The V gene lost 5 bases and the J gene lost 2 bases, with 12 bases spanning the gap. In germline, CDR1 is MNHEY, CDR2 SVGAGI. The CDR3 sequence is CASSLRGINTGELFF. The CDR3 DNA reads as TGTGCCAGCAGTCTACGGGGGATAAACACCGGGGAGCTGTTTTTT.